This T cell receptor (beta chain) came from a study of cytomegalovirus exposure and HLA in healthy donors. With 60 Vbeta and 13 Jbeta primers, the PCR was carried out. TCRdb keeps only in-frame clones here, not all; method: immunoSEQ multiplex PCR. This table holds approximately 100,000 clones, more than 60% found once. This sequence originates from a middle-aged man in good health and CMV-seronegative. The sample taken for sequencing was PBMCs.

The CDR3 spells CASRLVRGGRANYNEQFF. The DNA for the CDR3 is TGCGCCAGCAGACTGGTTCGAGGCGGGAGGGCCAACTACAATGAGCAGTTCTTC. The rearrangement joins TRBV4-1 to TRBJ2-1; 9 bases match TRBD2. The V and J ends lost 6 bases and 3 bases, in that order; junction bases with no gene match: 15. The CDR3 is 18 residues long. Germline V CDR1 and CDR2: MGHRA, YSYEKL.